This T cell receptor (beta chain) comes out of a study of control samples from healthy donors and cancer patients. Germline V lookup: CDR1 LGHDT, CDR2 YNNKEL (reference sequence). The V and J ends lost 0 bases and 3 bases respectively, with 13 bases between them. This CDR3 region has 16 residues. This table comes from immunoSEQ multiplex PCR, and its TCRdb copy is limited to in-frame clones, with some not included. The sample carries 15,000 to 18,000 clones, more than 75% recorded once. The specimen was PBMCs. The sequence was collected from a woman aged 65 to 85 with colorectal cancer. The chain has TRBV3-1 (or the pseudogene TRBV3-2) and TRBJ2-3; D remains ambiguous. The CDR3 nucleotides read TGTGCCAGCAGCCAAGACTCAGCGCCTGGGACAGATACGCAGTATTTT. It codes for CASSQDSAPGTDTQYF.